Below are 19 T cell receptor beta chains sequenced from a single sample in a study of T cell responses to AZD1222 COVID-19 vaccine. TCRdb keeps only in-frame clones here, not all; method: immunoSEQ multiplex PCR. The table has 130,000 or so clones, roughly 90% seen once. The source was peripheral blood, collected on day 0 of AZD1222 vaccination. The origin of the receptors is an adult in good health.

This clone was counted between two and nine times. J is TRBJ1-1 and V is TRBV27, with 7 bases aligning to TRBD1. Germline V gene data show CDR1 as MNHEY and CDR2 as SMNVEV (reference sequence). V lost 10 bases, J lost 3 bases, and 11 bases stayed unmatched. The CDR3 consists of 14 residues. CDR3 protein: CATRLDREYTEAFF. Written as DNA, the CDR3 is TGTGCCACCAGGTTAGACAGGGAGTACACTGAAGCTTTCTTT.

The V gene is TRBV4-2, the J gene TRBJ2-1, with TRBD1 matching 12 bases. With 1 base clipped from V and 0 bases from J, the junction kept 7 bases outside the gene matches. Germline-derived CDR1 and CDR2 are LGHNA and YNFKEQ. The CDR3 extends over 19 amino acids. The CDR3 DNA reads TGTGCCAGCAGCCAAGGAGGGACAGGGGGCCTTAGCTCCTACAATGAGCAGTTCTTC. Protein sequence: CASSQGGTGGLSSYNEQFF.

The V gene is TRBV7-8, the J gene TRBJ1-6, with a possible D match to TRBD1 (6 bases). Germline CDR1 SGHVS, CDR2 FQNEAQ. The CDR3 runs to 14 residues. V gave up 1 base and J gave up 10 bases, with 11 bases separating them. CDR3 region: CASSLGGAYSPLHF. CDR3 sequence (DNA): TGTGCCAGCAGCTTAGGGGGGGCCTACTCACCCCTCCACTTT.

The genes are TRBV5-4 and TRBJ1-2, with D possibly TRBD1 on 5 matching bases. The CDR3 has 13 residues. V was pared by 4 bases and J by 8 bases, with 15 bases between. Germline V gene lookup returns CDR1 SGHNT and CDR2 YYREEE (reference sequence). The CDR3 protein is CASSPLGPGGYTF. CDR3 nucleotide sequence: TGTGCCAGCAGCCCCCTGGGGCCAGGGGGCTACACCTTC.

This chain joins TRBV12-3 or TRBV12-4 and TRBJ1-1; D is unresolved. V lost 1 base and J lost 6, with 9 bases in between. The CDR3 loop spans 13 amino acids. The CDR3 coding sequence is TGTGCCAGCAGTTTAGTGGTTAGGGCTGAAGCTTTCTTT. Protein: CASSLVVRAEAFF.

The CDR3 spells CASSQDRGLANQPQHF. CDR3 nucleotide sequence: TGTGCCAGCAGCCAAGATAGGGGACTGGCGAATCAGCCCCAGCATTTT. The chain couples TRBV4-2 to TRBJ1-5; possibly TRBD1 for D (5 bases). CDR1 and CDR2 from the germline V gene are LGHNA and YNFKEQ. Trimming removed 0 bases at V and 4 bases at J, with 13 bases between. This CDR3 is 16 amino acids long.

This chain connects TRBV30 to TRBJ2-7, with 11 bases fitting TRBD1. The trim removed 7 bases at V and 6 bases at J, leaving 2 bases unmatched. Germline V lookup: CDR1 GTSNPN, CDR2 SVGIG (reference sequence). The CDR3 length is 11 residues. CDR3 sequence (DNA): TGTGCCTTTGGGACAGGGGGCGAGCAGTACTTC. It specifies CAFGTGGEQYF. Based on the CDR3 plus reference TRBV30 and TRBJ2-7, the full variable domain is SQTIHQWPATLVQPVGSPLSLECTVEGTSNPNLYWYRQAAGRGLQLLFYSVGIGQISSEVPQNLSASRPQDRQFILSSKKLLLSDSGFYLCAFGTGGEQYFGPGTRLTVT.

The chain employs TRBV6-5 and TRBJ1-2; D is perhaps TRBD1 (6 bases). The CDR3 is 12 residues long. The V end was cut by 4 bases, the J end by 6 bases, with 9 bases between. Germline loops: CDR1 MNHEY, CDR2 SVGAGI. The CDR3 DNA reads as TGTGCCAGCAGTTTAGCAGGGGATGGCTACACCTTC. Translating it yields CASSLAGDGYTF.

This chain joins TRBV12-3 or TRBV12-4 and TRBJ1-2; D is unclear. Trimming removed 5 bases from V and 2 bases from J, with 3 bases in between. There are 11 residues in the CDR3. In DNA, the CDR3 is TGTGCCAGCAGTCCGAACTATGGCTACACCTTC. Protein: CASSPNYGYTF.

In this sample, this clone turned up a few times. The chain combines TRBV29-1 with TRBJ2-2; 7 positions match TRBD1. This CDR3 is 14 amino acids long. J gave up 0 bases and V 6 bases, and 4 bases lay outside the gene matches. CDR1 is SQVTM, CDR2 ANQGSEA, per germline. The CDR3 region is CSVGTETNTGELFF. The CDR3 coding sequence is TGCAGCGTCGGGACAGAGACGAACACCGGGGAGCTGTTTTTT.

J is TRBJ2-5 and V is TRBV11-3; possibly TRBD1 for D (6 bases). V gave up 0 bases and J gave up 0 bases, with 20 bases separating them. Germline-derived CDR1 and CDR2 are SGHNT and YENEEA. The CDR3 runs 19 residues. The CDR3, as DNA: TGTGCCAGCAGCTTAGATGGGGGCCTTGGGGTCTTGTACCAAGAGACCCAGTACTTC. Translation: CASSLDGGLGVLYQETQYF. Complete variable domain (other parts from reference TRBV11-3 and TRBJ2-5): EAGVVQSPRYKIIEKKQPVAFWCNPISGHNTLYWYLQNLGQGPELLIRYENEEAVDDSQLPKDRFSAERLKGVDSTLKIQPAELGDSAVYLCASSLDGGLGVLYQETQYFGPGTRLLVL.

This chain uses TRBV19 with TRBJ2-7, with D tentatively TRBD1 or TRBD2 (5 bases each). The CDR3 spans 13 residues. CDR1 and CDR2 from the germline V gene are LNHDA and SQIVND (reference sequence). The V end was cut by 3 bases, the J end by 5 bases, with 11 bases between. CDR3 amino acids: CASSIWGSNEQYF. The CDR3 DNA is TGTGCCAGTAGTATTTGGGGGTCCAACGAGCAGTACTTC.

This clone showed up just a few times. The chain combines TRBV5-4 with TRBJ2-7; TRBD1 aligns across 7 bases. Looked up from germline, CDR1 is SGHNT and CDR2 is YYREEE (reference sequence). This CDR3 comprises 15 residues. Unmatched junction bases numbered 9, after V lost 2 bases and J lost 4 bases. This CDR3 reads CASSFAGTAVYEQYF. The CDR3 DNA sequence: TGTGCCAGCAGCTTTGCCGGGACAGCAGTGTACGAGCAGTACTTC. The variable domain in full, with the rest retrieved from reference TRBV5-4 and TRBJ2-7, is ETGVTQSPTHLIKTRGQQVTLRCSSQSGHNTVSWYQQALGQGPQFIFQYYREEENGRGNFPPRFSGLQFPNYSSELNVNALELDDSALYLCASSFAGTAVYEQYFGPGTRLTVT.

The chain couples TRBV10-2 to TRBJ2-7, with D perhaps TRBD2 (5 bases). Trimming pared 7 bases from V and 0 bases from J, leaving 10 bases between. The V gene's germline CDR1 is WSHSY and CDR2 SAAADI. The CDR3 is made up of 13 amino acids. This CDR3 is CASTVAYSYEQYF. The CDR3 nucleotides read TGCGCCAGCACGGTAGCGTACTCCTACGAGCAGTACTTC.

J is TRBJ2-7 and V is TRBV27; TRBD1 matches 9 bases. After removal of 5 bases from V and 5 bases from J, the junction contained 7 bases not matched to a gene. Germline V gives CDR1 MNHEY, CDR2 SMNVEV (reference sequence). The CDR3 length is 14 residues. The CDR3 DNA reads TGTGCCAGCAGTCACCGGGACAGGGTGAACGAGCAGTACTTC. Translating gives CASSHRDRVNEQYF.

The chain is built from TRBV7-2 and TRBJ2-1, with D hard to call. The germline V gene has CDR1 SGHTA and CDR2 FQGNSA. There are 11 residues in the CDR3. With 5 bases removed from V and 2 bases from J, the gap between germline ends came to 1 base. CDR3 DNA: TGTGCCAGCAGCCCCTACAATGAGCAGTTCTTC. As protein: CASSPYNEQFF.

The rearrangement joins TRBV27 to TRBJ2-1; 7 bases are a match to TRBD2. Trimming cost V 2 bases and J 8 bases; bases outside gene matches: 6. The germline V gene has CDR1 MNHEY and CDR2 SMNVEV (reference sequence). This CDR3 is built from 14 residues. CDR3 loop: CASSLRTAGDEQFF. The CDR3 DNA sequence: TGTGCCAGCAGTTTAAGGACGGCGGGGGATGAGCAGTTCTTC.

J is TRBJ2-1 and V is TRBV4-2; D might be TRBD2 (6 bases). From germline, CDR1 is LGHNA and CDR2 YNFKEQ. V was clipped by 2 bases and J by 4 bases, with 12 bases between them. The CDR3 extends over 15 amino acids. CDR3 sequence reads: CASSQRGGSYNEQFF. CDR3 sequence (DNA): TGTGCCAGCAGCCAACGGGGAGGCTCTTACAATGAGCAGTTCTTC.

The genes are TRBV3-1 (or the pseudogene TRBV3-2) and TRBJ2-7; D is uncertain. Germline V gene lookup returns CDR1 LGHDT and CDR2 YNNKEL (reference sequence). Between the trimmed V and J ends, which lost 1 base and 7 bases, there was a span of 8 bases. The CDR3 consists of 12 residues. The CDR3 spells CASSQGLEEQYF. CDR3 sequence (DNA): TGTGCCAGCAGCCAAGGACTTGAAGAGCAGTACTTC.